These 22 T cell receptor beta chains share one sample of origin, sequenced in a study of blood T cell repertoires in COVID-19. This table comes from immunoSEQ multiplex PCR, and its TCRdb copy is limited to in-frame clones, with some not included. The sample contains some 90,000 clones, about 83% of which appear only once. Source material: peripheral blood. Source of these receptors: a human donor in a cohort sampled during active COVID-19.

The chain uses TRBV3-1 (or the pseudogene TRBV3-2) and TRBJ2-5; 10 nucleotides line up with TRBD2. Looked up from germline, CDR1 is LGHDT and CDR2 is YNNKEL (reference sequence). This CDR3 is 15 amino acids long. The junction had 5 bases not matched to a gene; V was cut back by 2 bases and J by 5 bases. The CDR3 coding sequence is TGTGCCAGCAGCCAACATAGCGGGGGGTTGGAGACCCAGTACTTC. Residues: CASSQHSGGLETQYF.

This CDR3 is CASSGQTGNTEAFF. For the CDR3, the DNA is TGTGCCAGTAGTGGTCAGACAGGGAACACTGAAGCTTTCTTT. This chain connects TRBV19 to TRBJ1-1; maybe TRBD1 (6 bases). Germline V lookup: CDR1 LNHDA, CDR2 SQIVND (reference sequence). The CDR3 runs 14 residues. The V and J ends lost 5 bases and 1 base respectively, with 11 bases between them.

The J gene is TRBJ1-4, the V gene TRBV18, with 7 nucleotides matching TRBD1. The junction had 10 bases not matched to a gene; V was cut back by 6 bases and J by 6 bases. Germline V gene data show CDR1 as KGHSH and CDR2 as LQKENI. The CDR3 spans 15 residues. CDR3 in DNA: TGTGCCAGCTCCCGGAAGGGACAGTCGGATGAAAAACTGTTTTTT. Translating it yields CASSRKGQSDEKLFF.

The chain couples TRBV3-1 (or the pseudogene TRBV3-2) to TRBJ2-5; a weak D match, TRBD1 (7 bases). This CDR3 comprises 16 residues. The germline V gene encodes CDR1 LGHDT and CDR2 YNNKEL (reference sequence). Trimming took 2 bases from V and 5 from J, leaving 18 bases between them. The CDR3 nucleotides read TGTGCCAGCAGCCAACGCCGTGGAGGGGGCGCGGAGACCCAGTACTTC. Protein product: CASSQRRGGGAETQYF.

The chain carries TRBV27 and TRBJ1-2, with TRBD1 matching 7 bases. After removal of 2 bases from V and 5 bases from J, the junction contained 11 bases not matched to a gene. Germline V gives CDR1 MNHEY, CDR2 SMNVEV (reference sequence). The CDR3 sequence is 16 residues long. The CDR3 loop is CASSLIQGVRSYGYTF. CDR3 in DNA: TGTGCCAGCAGTTTAATCCAGGGGGTAAGAAGTTATGGCTACACCTTC.

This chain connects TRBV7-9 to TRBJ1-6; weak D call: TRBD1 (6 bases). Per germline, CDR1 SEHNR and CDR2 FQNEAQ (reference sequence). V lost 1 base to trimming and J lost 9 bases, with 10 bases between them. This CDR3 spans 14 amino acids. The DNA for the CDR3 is TGTGCCAGCAGCTTAGGGGACATCGTTTCACCCCTCCACTTT. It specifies CASSLGDIVSPLHF.

The CDR3 DNA reads as TGTGCCAGCAGTGAGGCAGGGGGACCACCCCTCCACTTT. It translates to CASSEAGGPPLHF. This rearrangement joins TRBV25-1 to TRBJ1-6; 7 bases match TRBD1. The CDR3 covers 13 residues. The germline CDR1 and CDR2 sequences are MGHDK and SYGVNS. V dropped 3 bases and J dropped 11; count of bases not matched to a gene: 4.

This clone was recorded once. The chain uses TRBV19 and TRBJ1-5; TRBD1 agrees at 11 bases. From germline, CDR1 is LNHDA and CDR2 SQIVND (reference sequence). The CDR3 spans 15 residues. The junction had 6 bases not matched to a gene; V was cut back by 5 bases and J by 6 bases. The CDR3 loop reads CASSAGTGGGQPQHF. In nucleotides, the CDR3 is TGTGCCAGTAGTGCCGGGACAGGGGGAGGTCAGCCCCAGCATTTT.

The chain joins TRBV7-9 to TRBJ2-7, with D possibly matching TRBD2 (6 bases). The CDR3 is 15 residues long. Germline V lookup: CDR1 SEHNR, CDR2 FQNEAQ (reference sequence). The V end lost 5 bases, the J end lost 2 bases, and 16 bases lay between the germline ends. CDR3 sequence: CASSTDGTYTYEQYF. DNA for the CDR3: TGTGCCAGCAGCACCGATGGGACTTATACCTACGAGCAGTACTTC.

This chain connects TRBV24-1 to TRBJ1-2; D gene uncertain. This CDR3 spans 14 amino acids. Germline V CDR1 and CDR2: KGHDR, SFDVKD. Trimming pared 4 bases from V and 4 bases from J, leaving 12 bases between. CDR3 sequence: CATSDQARGYGYTF. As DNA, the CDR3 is TGTGCCACCAGTGACCAGGCACGGGGCTATGGCTACACCTTC.

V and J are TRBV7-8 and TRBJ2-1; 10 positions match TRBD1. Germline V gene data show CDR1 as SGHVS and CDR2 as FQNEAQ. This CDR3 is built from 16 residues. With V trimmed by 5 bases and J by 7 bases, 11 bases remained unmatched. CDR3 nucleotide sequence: TGTGCCAGCAGCGACACAGACAGGGGGCGAAGGAATGAGCAGTTCTTC. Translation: CASSDTDRGRRNEQFF.

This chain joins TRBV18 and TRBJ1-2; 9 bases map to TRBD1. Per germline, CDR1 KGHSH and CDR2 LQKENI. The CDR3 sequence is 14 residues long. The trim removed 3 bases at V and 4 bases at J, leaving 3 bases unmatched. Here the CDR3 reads CASSPDRGFYGYTF. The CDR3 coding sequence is TGTGCCAGCTCACCGGACAGGGGATTCTATGGCTACACCTTC.

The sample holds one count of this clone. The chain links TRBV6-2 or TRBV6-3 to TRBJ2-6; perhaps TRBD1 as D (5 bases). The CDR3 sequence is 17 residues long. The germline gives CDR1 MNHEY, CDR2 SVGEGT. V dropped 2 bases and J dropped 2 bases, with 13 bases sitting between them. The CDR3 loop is CASSYGHSIPGANVLTF. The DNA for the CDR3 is TGTGCCAGCAGTTACGGACACTCGATACCTGGGGCCAACGTCCTGACTTTC.

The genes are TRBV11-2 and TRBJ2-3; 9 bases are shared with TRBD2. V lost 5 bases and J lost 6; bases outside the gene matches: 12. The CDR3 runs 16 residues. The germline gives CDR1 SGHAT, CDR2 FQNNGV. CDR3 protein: CASSVRRREGHDTQYF. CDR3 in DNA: TGTGCCAGCAGCGTTCGTCGGCGGGAGGGCCACGATACGCAGTATTTT.

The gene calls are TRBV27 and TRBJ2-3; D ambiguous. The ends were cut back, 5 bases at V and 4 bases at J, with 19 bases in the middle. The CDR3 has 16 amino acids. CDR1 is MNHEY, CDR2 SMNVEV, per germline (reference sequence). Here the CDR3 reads CASSPPGLLTPDTQYF. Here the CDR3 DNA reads TGTGCCAGCAGTCCCCCGGGTCTCCTCACCCCAGATACGCAGTATTTT.

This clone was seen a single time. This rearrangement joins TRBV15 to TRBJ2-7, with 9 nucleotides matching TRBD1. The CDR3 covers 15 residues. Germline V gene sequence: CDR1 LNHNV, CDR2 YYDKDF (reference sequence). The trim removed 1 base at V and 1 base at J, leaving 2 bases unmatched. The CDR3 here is CATSRGGQGSYEQYF. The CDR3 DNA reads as TGTGCCACCAGCAGAGGAGGACAGGGGTCCTACGAGCAGTACTTC.

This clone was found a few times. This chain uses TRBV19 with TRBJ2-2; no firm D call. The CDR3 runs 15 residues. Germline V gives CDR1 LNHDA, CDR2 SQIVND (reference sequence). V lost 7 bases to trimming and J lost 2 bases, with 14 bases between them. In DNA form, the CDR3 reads TGTGCCAGTACCCCCGAGGTAGCTAACACCGGGGAGCTGTTTTTT. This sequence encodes CASTPEVANTGELFF.

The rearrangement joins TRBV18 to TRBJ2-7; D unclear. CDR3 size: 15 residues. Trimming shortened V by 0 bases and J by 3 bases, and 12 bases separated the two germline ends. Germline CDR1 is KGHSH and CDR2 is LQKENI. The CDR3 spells CASSPPDRRLYEQYF. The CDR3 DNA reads TGTGCCAGCTCACCACCGGATAGACGACTCTACGAGCAGTACTTC.

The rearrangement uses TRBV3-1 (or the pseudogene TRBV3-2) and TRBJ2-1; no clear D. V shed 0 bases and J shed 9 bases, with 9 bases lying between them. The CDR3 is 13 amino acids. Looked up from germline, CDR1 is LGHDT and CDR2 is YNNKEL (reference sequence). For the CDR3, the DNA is TGTGCCAGCAGCCAAGATCGACTTCTTGAGCAGTTCTTC. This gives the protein CASSQDRLLEQFF.

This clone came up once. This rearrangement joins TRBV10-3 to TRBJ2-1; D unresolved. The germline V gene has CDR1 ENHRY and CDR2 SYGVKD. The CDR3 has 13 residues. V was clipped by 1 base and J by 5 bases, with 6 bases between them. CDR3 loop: CAISEFSNNEQFF. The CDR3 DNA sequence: TGTGCCATCAGTGAGTTCAGTAACAATGAGCAGTTCTTC.

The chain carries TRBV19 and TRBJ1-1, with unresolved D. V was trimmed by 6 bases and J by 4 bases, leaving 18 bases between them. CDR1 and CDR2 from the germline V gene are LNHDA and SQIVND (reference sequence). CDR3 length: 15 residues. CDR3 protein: CASRTLGDPATEAFF. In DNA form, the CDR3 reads TGTGCCAGTAGGACCCTCGGGGATCCTGCCACTGAAGCTTTCTTT.

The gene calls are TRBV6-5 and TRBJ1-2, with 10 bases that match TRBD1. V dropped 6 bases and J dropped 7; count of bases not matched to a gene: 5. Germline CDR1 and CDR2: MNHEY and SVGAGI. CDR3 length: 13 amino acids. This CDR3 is CASRRQGASGYTF. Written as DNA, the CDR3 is TGTGCCAGCAGACGACAGGGGGCGTCTGGCTACACCTTC.